What follows are 4 T cell receptor beta chains derived from one specimen sequenced in a study of cytomegalovirus exposure and HLA in healthy donors. A multiplex PCR was run with 60 Vbeta primers and 13 Jbeta primers. Sequencing used immunoSEQ multiplex PCR; TCRdb keeps in-frame clones, though not all of them. The sample holds 100,000 to 150,000 clones, 75% to 85% seen once. Sequenced material: PBMCs. Source of these receptors: a woman between 18 and 29 years old in good health and CMV-seropositive.

The V and J genes are TRBV4-1 and TRBJ2-2; 8 nucleotides line up with TRBD2. Looked up from germline, CDR1 is MGHRA and CDR2 is YSYEKL. The trim removed 1 base at V and 4 bases at J, leaving 5 bases unmatched. CDR3 length: 16 residues. CDR3 loop: CASSQAGGSFTGELFF. The CDR3 DNA reads TGCGCCAGCAGCCAAGCGGGGGGGAGCTTCACCGGGGAGCTGTTTTTT.

This clone was detected once. V usage is TRBV5-1 and J usage is TRBJ2-7, with 15 bases identical to TRBD2. Trimming at V came to 4 bases and at J to 4 bases, leaving 3 bases not matched to a gene. CDR3 length equals 15 residues. Germline CDR1 SGHRS, CDR2 YFSETQ. CDR3 amino acids: CASSVGTSGGYEQYF. CDR3 DNA: TGCGCCAGCAGCGTCGGGACTAGCGGGGGGTACGAGCAGTACTTC.

The rearrangement uses TRBV7-2 and TRBJ2-3, with 7 bases matching TRBD2. CDR1 and CDR2 (germline): SGHTA, FQGNSA. The length of the CDR3 is 15 residues. The J segment lost 0 bases and the V segment lost 0 bases, leaving 0 bases of the junction unmatched. Written as DNA, the CDR3 is TGTGCCAGCAGCTTAGCTAGCGGGAGCACAGATACGCAGTATTTT. Protein: CASSLASGSTDTQYF.

This chain uses TRBV5-4 with TRBJ1-4; the D gene is possibly TRBD1 (5 bases). The germline V gene has CDR1 SGHNT and CDR2 YYREEE (reference sequence). This CDR3 is built from 14 residues. V dropped 3 bases and J dropped 8 bases, with 14 bases sitting between them. Written as DNA, the CDR3 is TGTGCCAGCAGCTCGGGGGTCGTCGGCGAAAAACTGTTTTTT. Translated: CASSSGVVGEKLFF. Full variable domain (remainder filled in from reference TRBV5-4 and TRBJ1-4): ETGVTQSPTHLIKTRGQQVTLRCSSQSGHNTVSWYQQALGQGPQFIFQYYREEENGRGNFPPRFSGLQFPNYSSELNVNALELDDSALYLCASSSGVVGEKLFFGSGTQLSVL.